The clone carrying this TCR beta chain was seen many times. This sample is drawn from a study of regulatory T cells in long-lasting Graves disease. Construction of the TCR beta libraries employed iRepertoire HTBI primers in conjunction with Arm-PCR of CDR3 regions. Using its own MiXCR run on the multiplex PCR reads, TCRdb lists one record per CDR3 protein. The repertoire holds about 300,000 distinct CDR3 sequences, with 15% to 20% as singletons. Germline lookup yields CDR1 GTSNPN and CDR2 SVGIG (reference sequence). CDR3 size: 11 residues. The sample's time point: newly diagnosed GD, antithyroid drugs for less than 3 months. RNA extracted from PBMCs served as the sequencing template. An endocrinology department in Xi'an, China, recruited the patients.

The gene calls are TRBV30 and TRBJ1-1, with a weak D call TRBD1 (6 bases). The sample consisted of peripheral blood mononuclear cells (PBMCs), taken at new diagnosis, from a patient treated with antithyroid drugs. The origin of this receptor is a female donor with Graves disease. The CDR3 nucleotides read TGTGGTAGGGGGGCCGGCACTGAAGCTTTCTTT. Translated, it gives CGRGAGTEAFF.